The 28 T cell receptor beta chains below were found in one sample sequenced in a study of regulatory T cells in long-lasting Graves disease. Researchers made TCR beta libraries by using iRepertoire HTBI primers and running Arm-PCR on CDR3 regions. TCRdb reprocessed the multiplex PCR reads via MiXCR and lists one record per CDR3 protein. The sample includes around 250,000 distinct CDR3 sequences, 15% to 20% seen only once; the top ten take 22%. The time point denotes: newly diagnosed GD, antithyroid drugs for less than 3 months. PBMCs provided the RNA from which the TCR library was made. The material was peripheral blood mononuclear cells (PBMCs), obtained at new diagnosis, from a patient treated with antithyroid drugs. Receptor source: a female donor with Graves disease.

This clonotype occurred a few times. J is TRBJ2-3 and V is TRBV5-4, with 7 positions matching TRBD1. In germline, CDR1 is SGHNT, CDR2 YYREEE (reference sequence). The CDR3 is 15 residues long. Germline trimming cut 4 bases from V and 2 bases from J; bases unmatched to any gene: 7. Here the CDR3 reads CASSVGQANTDTQYF. CDR3 nucleotide sequence: TGTGCCAGCAGCGTCGGACAGGCAAACACAGATACGCAGTATTTT.

A few counts support this clonotype. This chain links TRBV28 with TRBJ2-7; D gene ambiguous. Germline V gives CDR1 MDHEN, CDR2 SYDVKM. V was shortened by 6 bases and J by 2 bases, with 11 bases between the two germline ends. This CDR3 is 13 amino acids long. The CDR3 protein is CASSPDFAYEQYF. For the CDR3, the DNA is TGTGCCAGCAGCCCCGATTTCGCCTACGAGCAGTACTTC.

This clonotype was seen many times. The rearrangement links TRBV6-2 or TRBV6-3 to TRBJ2-7, with 9 bases that match TRBD2. CDR1 is MNHEY and CDR2 is SVGEGT in the germline V gene. CDR3 length: 17 residues. V gave up 5 bases and J gave up 4 bases; unmatched junction bases: 15. CDR3: CASSDNSRGRAGYEQYF. CDR3 sequence (DNA): TGTGCCAGCAGTGACAATTCTCGCGGGAGGGCCGGGTACGAGCAGTACTTC.

This clonotype was counted at least ten times. The chain couples TRBV24-1 to TRBJ2-1; 10 bases are a match to TRBD1. V lost 4 bases and J lost 2; bases outside the gene matches: 4. The V gene's germline CDR1 is KGHDR and CDR2 SFDVKD. CDR3 length: 16 amino acids. DNA for the CDR3: TGTGCCACCAGTGACCGGACAGGGGGTACCTACAATGAGCAGTTCTTC. Protein: CATSDRTGGTYNEQFF.

This clonotype came up many times. This chain joins TRBV2 and TRBJ2-7; 9 nucleotides line up with TRBD1. The J segment lost 6 bases and the V segment lost 4 bases, leaving 4 bases of the junction unmatched. The CDR3 consists of 13 residues. The germline CDR1 and CDR2 sequences are SNHLY and FYNNEI. CDR3 DNA sequence: TGTGCCAGCAGTGGGACAGGGGCTGGCGAGCAGTACTTC. Amino acids: CASSGTGAGEQYF.

This clonotype was seen ten or more times. The V gene is TRBV30, the J gene TRBJ1-1; maybe TRBD1 (5 bases). Deletions cut 6 bases from V and 0 bases from J, with 23 bases between. Germline assignment: CDR1 GTSNPN and CDR2 SVGIG (reference sequence). The CDR3 runs to 17 residues. The CDR3 coding sequence is TGTGCCTGCGATGTTGCGGGGGGGAAAGAGATGAACACTGAAGCTTTCTTT. Translating gives CACDVAGGKEMNTEAFF.

In its sample, this clonotype was seen many times. The rearrangement links TRBV2 to TRBJ1-3; maybe TRBD1 (5 bases). Germline V CDR1 and CDR2: SNHLY, FYNNEI. V lost 2 bases, J lost 4 bases, and 9 bases lay in between. CDR3 length equals 14 residues. CDR3 loop: CASSERTHGNTIYF. The DNA for the CDR3 is TGTGCCAGCAGTGAAAGGACACACGGAAACACCATATATTTT.

The sample holds many counts of this clonotype. The chain joins TRBV6-1 to TRBJ1-5; 8 nucleotides agree with TRBD1. CDR1 MNHNS and CDR2 SASEGT come from the germline V gene. V lost 5 bases to trimming and J lost 10 bases; unmatched junction nucleotides: 4. The CDR3 runs 12 residues. The CDR3 sequence is CASSPGQGPQHF. CDR3 in DNA: TGTGCCAGCAGTCCCGGACAGGGCCCCCAGCATTTT.

This clonotype was counted at least ten times. The chain employs TRBV15 and TRBJ2-1; TRBD2 matches 12 bases. The CDR3 totals 17 residues. Looked up from germline, CDR1 is LNHNV and CDR2 is YYDKDF (reference sequence). J was trimmed by 7 bases and V by 1 base; bases with no gene match: 8. The CDR3 here is CATSRGLLAGGGNEQFF. The CDR3 DNA is TGTGCCACCAGCAGAGGTCTACTAGCGGGAGGTGGAAATGAGCAGTTCTTC.

With respect to this clonotype: Possible read error: a much larger clone is one base away. This rearrangement joins TRBV14 to TRBJ2-7; TRBD1 is a possible D gene (6 bases). Looked up from germline, CDR1 is SGHDN and CDR2 is FVKESK. The CDR3 is made up of 12 amino acids. This CDR3 is CASSPDRYGQYF. The CDR3 nucleotides are TGTGCCAGCAGCCCGGACAGATACGGGCAGTACTTC. The whole variable domain, remainder taken from reference TRBV14 and TRBJ2-7, is EAGVTQFPSHSVIEKGQTVTLRCDPISGHDNLYWYRRVMGKEIKFLLHFVKESKQDESGMPNNRFLAERTGGTYSTLKVQPAELEDSGVYFCASSPDRYGQYFGPGTRLTVT.

With regard to this clonotype: Since a much larger clone is just one base distant, this may be a read error. The J gene is TRBJ2-7, the V gene TRBV29-1; possible D gene TRBD2, 5 bases. V lost 7 bases, J lost 5 bases, and 15 bases lay in between. CDR3 size: 12 residues. Germline assignment: CDR1 SQVTM and CDR2 ANQGSEA. The CDR3, as DNA: TGCAGCGCCGGGATGATCGCCCACGAGCAGTACTTC. Translated, it gives CSAGMIAHEQYF.

This clonotype was seen ten or more times. This rearrangement joins TRBV25-1 to TRBJ2-1; no reliable D call. The CDR3 runs 15 residues. V was pared by 4 bases and J by 0 bases, with 10 bases between. Germline CDR1 MGHDK, CDR2 SYGVNS. The CDR3 is CASSVARSSYNEQFF. The CDR3 DNA reads as TGTGCCAGCAGTGTTGCGCGGAGCTCCTACAATGAGCAGTTCTTC.

This clonotype was recorded once. This probably arose from a read error, given a far larger clone one base away. The chain has TRBV11-2 and TRBJ2-7; 11 bases fit TRBD2. The CDR3 contains 14 residues. Germline CDR1 SGHAT, CDR2 FQNNGV. V trimming: 3 bases; J trimming: 7 bases; junction bases outside the gene matches: 5. The DNA for the CDR3 is TGTGCCAGCAGCTTCCTAGCGGGAGGTAATGAGCAGTACTTC. Translation gives CASSFLAGGNEQYF.

To note about this clonotype: This may be a read error, as it is one base from a much larger clone. The gene calls are TRBV11-2 and TRBJ1-4; no clear D gene. This CDR3 contains 13 residues. From germline, CDR1 is SGHAT and CDR2 FQNNGV. Trimming took 3 bases from V and 7 from J, leaving 9 bases between them. CDR3 protein: CASSLDVGEKLFF. The CDR3 region has the DNA TGTGCCAGCAGCTTGGACGTGGGTGAAAAACTGTTTTTT.

Ten or more counts support this clonotype. The chain carries TRBV28 and TRBJ2-7; D uncertain. Germline V gene sequence: CDR1 MDHEN, CDR2 SYDVKM. The CDR3 is 12 amino acids. V lost 6 bases, J lost 3 bases, and 9 bases lay in between. The CDR3 region has the DNA TGTGCCAGCAGCCGCCACAGCTACGAGCAGTACTTC. Protein sequence: CASSRHSYEQYF.

This clonotype was counted at least ten times. The V call is TRBV6-5, the J call TRBJ2-7; perhaps TRBD1 as D (6 bases). Germline V gene sequence: CDR1 MNHEY, CDR2 SVGAGI. The CDR3 loop spans 16 amino acids. With 2 bases removed from V and 0 bases from J, the gap between germline ends came to 14 bases. The CDR3 region has the DNA TGTGCCAGCAGTTACCTAGGGGGTCATAGCTCCTACGAGCAGTACTTC. Translated, it gives CASSYLGGHSSYEQYF.

This clonotype has a count of ten or more. The rearrangement uses TRBV15 and TRBJ2-5; D gene uncertain. With 0 bases removed from V and 5 bases from J, the gap between germline ends came to 4 bases. CDR1 is LNHNV, CDR2 YYDKDF, per germline (reference sequence). CDR3 length equals 12 residues. The CDR3, as DNA: TGTGCCACCAGCAGAGATATGGAGACCCAGTACTTC. It is translated as CATSRDMETQYF.

In its sample, this clonotype was seen many times. CDR3: CASSPPQAKDGYTF. The CDR3 DNA is TGTGCCAGCTCACCACCCCAGGCCAAGGATGGCTACACCTTC. This chain links TRBV18 with TRBJ1-2; D remains ambiguous. The CDR3 totals 14 residues. Germline-derived CDR1 and CDR2 are KGHSH and LQKENI. V lost 0 bases and J lost 6, with 11 bases in between.

This clonotype has at least ten counts. The CDR3 reads CASSQEISRGETQYF. The CDR3 coding sequence is TGTGCCAGCAGCCAAGAGATTTCCAGGGGGGAGACCCAGTACTTC. The rearrangement joins TRBV14 to TRBJ2-5, with 7 bases fitting TRBD1. Germline CDR1 reads SGHDN; CDR2 reads FVKESK. CDR3 length: 15 amino acids. Unmatched junction bases numbered 6, after V lost 0 bases and J lost 5 bases.

To note about this clonotype: This may come from a read error, since a much larger clone is one base off. The chain couples TRBV12-3 or TRBV12-4 to TRBJ2-1; D gene uncertain. CDR3 length: 11 amino acids. With 2 bases removed from V and 9 bases from J, the gap between germline ends came to 5 bases. The CDR3 DNA is TGTGCCAGCAGTTTATCCCGTGAGCAGTTCTTC. It encodes CASSLSREQFF.

This clonotype appeared a few times. The junction differs from germline at one of its ends, possibly a read error. The chain carries TRBV20-1 and TRBJ1-1; possible D gene TRBD1, 5 bases. The CDR3 loop spans 14 amino acids. The germline CDR1 and CDR2 sequences are DFQATT and SNEGSKA (reference sequence). The CDR3 is CSARDGLADTGILF. The CDR3 nucleotides are TGCAGTGCTAGAGATGGTTTGGCGGACACCGGAATCCTCTTT.

This clonotype appeared many times. The chain carries TRBV19 and TRBJ1-2, with TRBD1 identical over 8 bases. In germline, CDR1 is LNHDA, CDR2 SQIVND (reference sequence). J lost 8 bases, V lost 6 bases, and 5 bases had no gene match. This CDR3 is 12 amino acids long. CDR3 amino acids: CASSWTGNGYTF. The CDR3 DNA reads as TGTGCCAGTAGCTGGACAGGGAACGGCTACACCTTC.

This clonotype was observed at least ten times. The chain couples TRBV30 to TRBJ2-2; 7 bases match TRBD1. With V trimmed by 4 bases and J by 0 bases, 2 bases remained unmatched. The CDR3 loop spans 14 amino acids. Germline loops: CDR1 GTSNPN, CDR2 SVGIG (reference sequence). The CDR3 nucleotides read TGTGCCTGGATCGGACAGGCGAACACCGGGGAGCTGTTTTTT. The encoded protein is CAWIGQANTGELFF.

This clonotype was counted a few times. The rearrangement links TRBV5-1 to TRBJ1-3; D is possibly TRBD1 (6 bases). The V gene lost 4 bases and the J gene lost 3 bases, with 8 bases spanning the gap. Germline CDR1 SGHRS, CDR2 YFSETQ. The CDR3 runs to 13 residues. The CDR3 region is CASSTGNGNTIYF. CDR3 coding DNA: TGCGCCAGCAGCACAGGGAATGGAAACACCATATATTTT.

At least ten counts were recorded for this clonotype. The rearrangement links TRBV24-1 to TRBJ2-5, with 10 bases that match TRBD2. J lost 4 bases, V lost 7 bases, and 8 bases had no gene match. CDR3 size: 15 residues. Germline V gives CDR1 KGHDR, CDR2 SFDVKD. CDR3 loop: CATSVAGGARETQYF. CDR3 in DNA: TGTGCCACCAGCGTAGCGGGAGGCGCCCGAGAGACCCAGTACTTC.

V usage is TRBV7-3 and J usage is TRBJ2-7; 13 bases match TRBD2. This CDR3 has 13 residues. Losses at the gene ends were 5 bases for V and 6 bases for J; bases not matched to a gene: 1. Germline CDR1 and CDR2: SGHTA and FQGTGA. In DNA, the CDR3 is TGTGCCAGCAGCCGACTAGCGGGAGGCGAGCAGTACTTC. Translation: CASSRLAGGEQYF.

In this sample, this clonotype turned up a few times. V usage is TRBV9 and J usage is TRBJ1-2; 8 nucleotides align to TRBD1. Germline assignment: CDR1 SGDLS and CDR2 YYNGEE. This CDR3 contains 14 residues. With V trimmed by 4 bases and J by 4 bases, 6 bases remained unmatched. The CDR3 nucleotides read TGTGCCAGCAGCCGGACAGGGACAGGCTATGGCTACACCTTC. Residues: CASSRTGTGYGYTF.

The chain employs TRBV6-4 and TRBJ2-6; 7 bases line up with TRBD1. With 8 bases clipped from V and 0 bases from J, the junction kept 10 bases outside the gene matches. The CDR3 contains 17 residues. CDR1 MRHNA and CDR2 SNTAGT come from the germline V gene. For the CDR3, the DNA is TGTGCCAGCGGACCGGACAGGCTTAGCTCTGGGGCCAACGTCCTGACTTTC. As protein: CASGPDRLSSGANVLTF.